The text below deals with one TCR beta chain. Its antigen is undetermined. The data are from a study of cytomegalovirus exposure and HLA in healthy donors. Study results and limitations: The study carried out a later analysis of TCR beta sequences. It associated some 15,000 of them with specific HLA alleles at a false discovery rate of 0.05.

Primers for the PCR totalled 60 Vbeta and 13 Jbeta. Profiling relied on immunoSEQ multiplex PCR, and the TCRdb table lists in-frame clones only, not all of them. The table lists 150,000 to 200,000 clones, more than 65% of them singletons. CDR1 and CDR2 (germline): GTSNPN, SVGIG (reference sequence). V was shortened by 5 bases and J by 4 bases, with 15 bases between the two germline ends. The CDR3 has 14 amino acids. Sequenced material: PBMCs. V is TRBV30 and J is TRBJ2-1; tentative D call: TRBD2 (6 bases). The clonotype comes from a female donor in good health and CMV-seronegative. The CDR3 loop is CAWEEGGMYNEQFF. The CDR3 coding sequence is TGTGCCTGGGAAGAGGGCGGGATGTACAATGAGCAGTTCTTC.